This T cell receptor beta chain derives from a study of T-cell memory formation after mild COVID-19. The sample holds a few counts of this clonotype. V trimming: 5 bases; J trimming: 6 bases; junction bases outside the gene matches: 9. Germline CDR1 MNHEY, CDR2 SVGEGT. The CDR3 totals 15 residues. MiXCR, run by TCRdb on the 5' RACE reads, gives a single entry per CDR3 protein. Of approximately 580,000 distinct CDR3 sequences listed, roughly 20% are singletons. V and J are TRBV6-2 or TRBV6-3 and TRBJ1-5; 8 bases are a match to TRBD1. This clonotype was sampled from an adult woman who had mild COVID-19 (a few samples of this study predate the infection). Cell type and time point are not known. The sequencing sample was made of PBMCs or a T cell subset sorted from them (not recorded which). CDR3 in DNA: TGTGCCAGCAGTCCAGGGACAGGCGTTAGTCAGCCCCAGCATTTT. This codes for CASSPGTGVSQPQHF.